The clone carrying this T cell receptor beta chain appeared many times. Its antigen is still unknown. RNA transcripts yielded amplified TCR beta CDR3 regions. The TCR CDR3 first-round RT-PCR relied on the HTBI primer set. MiXCR, run by TCRdb on the multiplex PCR reads, gives a single entry per CDR3 protein. The table lists approximately 430,000 distinct CDR3 sequences, 15% to 18% of them singletons, with less than 15% in the top ten. The data derive from a study of T cells in Graves' hyperthyroidism and ophthalmopathy. Study-level results: The model identified upcoming ophthalmopathy a median approximately six months ahead of onset.

The CDR3 totals 12 residues. Germline CDR1 reads SNHLY; CDR2 reads FYNNEI. The V and J ends lost 8 bases and 8 bases respectively, with 12 bases between them. This sequence joins TRBV2 and TRBJ1-4, with D hard to call. The sequenced sample was blood. This receptor was obtained from a woman between 18 and 30 years old with Graves' hyperthyroidism. CDR3 coding DNA: TGTGCCAGCCGAACCTCTGGGGAAAAACTGTTTTTT. It is translated as CASRTSGEKLFF.